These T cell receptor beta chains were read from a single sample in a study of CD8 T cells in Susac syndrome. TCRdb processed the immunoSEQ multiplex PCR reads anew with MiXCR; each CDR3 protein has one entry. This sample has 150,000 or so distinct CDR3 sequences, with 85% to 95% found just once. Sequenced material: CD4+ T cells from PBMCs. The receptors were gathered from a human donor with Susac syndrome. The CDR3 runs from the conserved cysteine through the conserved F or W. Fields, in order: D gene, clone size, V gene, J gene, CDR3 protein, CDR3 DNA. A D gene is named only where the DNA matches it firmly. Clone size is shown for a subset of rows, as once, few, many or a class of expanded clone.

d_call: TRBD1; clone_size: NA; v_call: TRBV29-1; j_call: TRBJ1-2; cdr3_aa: CSVDLEGADGYTF; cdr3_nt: TGCAGCGTTGACCTGGAGGGGGCGGATGGCTACACCTTC
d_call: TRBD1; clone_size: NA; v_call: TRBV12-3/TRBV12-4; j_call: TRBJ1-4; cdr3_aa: CASSLTHRDRGEKLFF; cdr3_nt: TGTGCCAGCAGTTTAACCCACCGGGACAGGGGCGAAAAACTGTTTTTT
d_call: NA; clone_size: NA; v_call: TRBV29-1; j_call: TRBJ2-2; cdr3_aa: CSVASNTGELFF; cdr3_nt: TGCAGCGTTGCCAGTAACACCGGGGAGCTGTTTTTT
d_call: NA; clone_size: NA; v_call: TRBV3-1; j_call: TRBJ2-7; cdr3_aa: CASSHQGLSEQYF; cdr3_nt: TGTGCCAGCAGCCATCAGGGTTTGAGCGAGCAGTACTTC
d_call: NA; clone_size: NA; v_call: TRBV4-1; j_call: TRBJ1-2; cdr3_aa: CASSQGGRGGGYTF; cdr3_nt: TGCGCCAGCAGCCAAGGTGGCAGGGGTGGTGGCTACACCTTC
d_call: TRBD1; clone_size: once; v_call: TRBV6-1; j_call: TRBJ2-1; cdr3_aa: CASSERTGPLLGQFF; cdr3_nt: TGTGCCAGCAGTGAAAGGACAGGCCCCCTACTAGGGCAGTTCTTC
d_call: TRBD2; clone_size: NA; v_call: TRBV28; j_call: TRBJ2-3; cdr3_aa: CASSSSSGGRTDTQYF; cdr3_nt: TGTGCCAGCAGTTCCTCTAGCGGGGGCCGCACAGATACGCAGTATTTT
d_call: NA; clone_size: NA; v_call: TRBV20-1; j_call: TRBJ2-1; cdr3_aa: CSAQGDGLSNEQFF; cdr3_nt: TGCAGTGCCCAAGGGGACGGGCTTAGCAATGAGCAGTTCTTC
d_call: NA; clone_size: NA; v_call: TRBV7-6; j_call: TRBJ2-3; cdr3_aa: CASSRRTRTDTQYF; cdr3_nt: TGTGCCAGCAGCCGACGGACACGCACAGATACGCAGTATTTT
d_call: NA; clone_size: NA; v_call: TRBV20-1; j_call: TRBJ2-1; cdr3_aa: CSASGHEQFF; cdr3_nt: TGCAGTGCTAGCGGCCATGAGCAGTTCTTC
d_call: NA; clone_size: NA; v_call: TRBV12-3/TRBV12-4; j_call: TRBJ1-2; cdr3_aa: CASSLQLVRHYGYTF; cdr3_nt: TGTGCCAGCAGTTTACAGTTGGTCAGACACTATGGCTACACCTTC
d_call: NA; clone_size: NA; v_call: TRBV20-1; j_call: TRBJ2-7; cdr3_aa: CSAPDQTYEQYF; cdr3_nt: TGCAGTGCCCCGGACCAGACCTACGAGCAGTACTTC
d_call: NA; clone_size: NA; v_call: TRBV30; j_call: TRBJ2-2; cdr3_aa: CACLVGSNTGELFF; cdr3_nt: TGTGCCTGCCTTGTGGGGTCGAACACCGGGGAGCTGTTTTTT
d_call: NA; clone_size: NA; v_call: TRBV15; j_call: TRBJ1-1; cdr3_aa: CATSRVRGNTEAFF; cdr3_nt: TGTGCCACCAGCAGGGTAAGGGGGAACACTGAAGCTTTCTTT
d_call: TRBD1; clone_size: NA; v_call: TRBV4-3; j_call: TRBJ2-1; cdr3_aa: CASRGTGEWEQFF; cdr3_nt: TGCGCCAGCAGGGGGACAGGGGAATGGGAGCAGTTCTTC
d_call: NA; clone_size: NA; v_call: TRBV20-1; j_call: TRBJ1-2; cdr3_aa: CSARAAGDGYTF; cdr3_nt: TGCAGTGCTAGAGCGGCAGGGGATGGCTACACCTTC
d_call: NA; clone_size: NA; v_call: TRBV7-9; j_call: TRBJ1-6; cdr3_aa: CASSSGPRNSPLHF; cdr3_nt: TGTGCCAGCAGCTCGGGACCGCGTAATTCACCCCTCCACTTT
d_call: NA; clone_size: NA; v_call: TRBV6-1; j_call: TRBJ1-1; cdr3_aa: CASSGTGPSINTEAFF; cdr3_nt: TGTGCCAGCAGTGGGACGGGACCCTCAATTAACACTGAAGCTTTCTTT
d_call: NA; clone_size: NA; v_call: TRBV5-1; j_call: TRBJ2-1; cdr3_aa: CASSFWGAEGKQFF; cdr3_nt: TGCGCCAGCAGCTTTTGGGGTGCTGAGGGGAAGCAGTTCTTC
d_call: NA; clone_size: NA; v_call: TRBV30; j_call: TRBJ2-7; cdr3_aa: CAWSVWWVSYEQYF; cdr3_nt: TGTGCCTGGAGTGTATGGTGGGTCTCCTACGAGCAGTACTTC
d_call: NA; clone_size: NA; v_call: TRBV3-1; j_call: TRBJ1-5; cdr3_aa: CASSQGQSNQPQHF; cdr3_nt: TGTGCCAGCAGCCAAGGGCAGAGCAATCAGCCCCAGCATTTT
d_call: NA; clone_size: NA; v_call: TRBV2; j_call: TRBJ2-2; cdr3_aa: CASSETTGNTGELFF; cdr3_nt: TGTGCCAGCAGTGAGACGACAGGGAACACCGGGGAGCTGTTTTTT
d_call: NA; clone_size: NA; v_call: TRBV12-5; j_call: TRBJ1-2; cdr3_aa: CASGLARQQNYGYTF; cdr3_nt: TGTGCTAGTGGTTTGGCAAGACAGCAGAACTATGGCTACACCTTC
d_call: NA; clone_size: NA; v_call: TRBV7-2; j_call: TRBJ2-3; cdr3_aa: CASSLVRVLIADTQYF; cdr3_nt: TGTGCCAGCAGCTTAGTCCGAGTTCTTATCGCAGATACGCAGTATTTT
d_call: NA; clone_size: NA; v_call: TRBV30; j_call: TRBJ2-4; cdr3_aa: CAWSVQDAKNIQYF; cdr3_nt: TGTGCCTGGAGTGTACAGGACGCCAAAAACATTCAGTACTTC
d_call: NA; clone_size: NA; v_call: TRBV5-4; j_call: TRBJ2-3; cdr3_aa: CASSLVGGAVTDTQYF; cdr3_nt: TGTGCCAGCAGCTTGGTCGGAGGGGCTGTGACAGATACGCAGTATTTT
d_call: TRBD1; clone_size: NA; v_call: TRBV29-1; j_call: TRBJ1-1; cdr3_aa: CSAADSGGPNTEAFF; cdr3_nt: TGCAGTGCTGCTGACTCAGGGGGCCCGAACACTGAAGCTTTCTTT
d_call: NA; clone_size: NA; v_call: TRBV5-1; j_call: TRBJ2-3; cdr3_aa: CASSQPPGPSPFRRTDTQYF; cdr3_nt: TGCGCCAGCAGCCAACCCCCGGGCCCTTCACCCTTCCGCCGCACAGATACGCAGTATTTT
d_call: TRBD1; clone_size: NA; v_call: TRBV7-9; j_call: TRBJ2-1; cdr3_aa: CASSDKGQFNEQFF; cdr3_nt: TGTGCCAGCAGCGATAAGGGACAGTTCAATGAGCAGTTCTTC
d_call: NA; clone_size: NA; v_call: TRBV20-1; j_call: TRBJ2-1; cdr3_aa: CSAIPYYEQFF; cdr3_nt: TGCAGTGCTATACCGTATTATGAGCAGTTCTTC